The 11 T cell receptor beta chains listed next were all sequenced from one sample in a study of radiotherapy plus CTLA-4 blockade in lung cancer. Clones were read by immunoSEQ multiplex PCR, and TCRdb kept only the in-frame ones, dropping some. The repertoire has around 80,000 clones, roughly 69% of them found once; the top ten carry more than 8%. This sample comprised peripheral blood, obtained from a patient treated with radiotherapy plus ipilimumab. These receptors all come from a human donor with non-small cell lung cancer whose response to radiotherapy plus ipilimumab could not be evaluated.

The rearrangement links TRBV4-1 to TRBJ2-7; 10 positions match TRBD2. V shed 0 bases and J 5 bases; nucleotides not matched to a gene: 4. The CDR3 extends over 15 amino acids. Looked up from germline, CDR1 is MGHRA and CDR2 is YSYEKL. DNA for the CDR3: TGCGCCAGCAGCCAAGATATCCTAGCGGGAGACGAGCAGTACTTC. Its protein product is CASSQDILAGDEQYF.

This sequence joins TRBV13 and TRBJ2-5; TRBD1 matches 7 bases. With 3 bases clipped from V and 4 bases from J, the junction kept 2 bases outside the gene matches. The CDR3 sequence is 13 residues long. Germline CDR1 and CDR2: PRHDT and FYEKMQ (reference sequence). The CDR3, as DNA: TGTGCCAGCAGCTTCTACAGGGGAGAGACCCAGTACTTC. Encoded protein: CASSFYRGETQYF.

In its sample, this clone was seen a few times. V usage is TRBV29-1 and J usage is TRBJ1-2, with 7 positions matching TRBD1. CDR1 SQVTM and CDR2 ANQGSEA come from the germline V gene. The CDR3 loop spans 11 amino acids. After removal of 5 bases from V and 7 bases from J, the junction contained 4 bases not matched to a gene. CDR3 bases: TGCAGCGTTACAGGGGAAGGTGGCTACACCTTC. This gives the protein CSVTGEGGYTF. Filled out from reference TRBV29-1 and TRBJ1-2, the complete variable domain reads SAVISQKPSRDICQRGTSLTIQCQVDSQVTMMFWYRQQPGQSLTLIATANQGSEATYESGFVIDKFPISRPNLTFSTLTVSNMSPEDSSIYLCSVTGEGGYTFGSGTRLTVV.

The chain has TRBV18 and TRBJ1-6; the D gene is possibly TRBD1 (6 bases). Germline V lookup: CDR1 KGHSH, CDR2 LQKENI. V was shortened by 3 bases and J by 8 bases, with 11 bases between the two germline ends. This CDR3 contains 14 residues. This CDR3 is CASSPRQADSPLHF. CDR3 DNA: TGTGCCAGCTCACCCAGACAGGCGGATTCACCCCTCCACTTT.

The chain links TRBV2 to TRBJ2-7; 8 bases line up with TRBD1. The CDR3 contains 14 residues. CDR1 is SNHLY, CDR2 FYNNEI, per germline. After removal of 3 bases from V and 3 bases from J, the junction contained 4 bases not matched to a gene. The DNA of the CDR3 is TGTGCCAGCAGTGATGGGACAGGCCACTACGAGCAGTACTTC. Protein sequence: CASSDGTGHYEQYF.

The V gene is TRBV5-6, the J gene TRBJ2-7; D unresolved. The CDR3 sequence is 12 residues long. V lost 0 bases and J 6 bases, leaving 7 bases between the germline ends. The germline V gene has CDR1 SGHDT and CDR2 YYEEEE. CDR3 bases: TGTGCCAGCAGCTTGGTTTATAGCGAGCAGTACTTC. This translates into CASSLVYSEQYF.

The chain uses TRBV23-1 and TRBJ2-7; the match to TRBD2 covers 7 bases. TRBV23-1 qualifies as an ORF whose function is uncertain. The V and J ends lost 3 bases and 2 bases, in that order; junction bases with no gene match: 7. The CDR3 spans 15 residues. CDR3 loop: CASSQPGTTTYEQYF. In nucleotides, the CDR3 is TGCGCCAGCAGTCAGCCGGGGACTACCACCTACGAGCAGTACTTC.

The chain couples TRBV7-2 to TRBJ2-1; the match to TRBD2 covers 8 bases. The trim removed 3 bases at V and 7 bases at J, leaving 11 bases unmatched. The CDR3 covers 16 residues. Germline V CDR1 and CDR2: SGHTA, FQGNSA. This chain's CDR3 is CASSFDSGTSRNEQFF. The CDR3 DNA is TGTGCCAGCAGCTTCGACTCCGGGACTAGTCGAAATGAGCAGTTCTTC.

CDR3 protein: CASEGLGRQVREAFF. Here the CDR3 DNA reads TGTGCCAGCGAAGGTCTTGGTAGACAGGTCCGAGAAGCTTTCTTT. The chain has TRBV2 and TRBJ1-1; TRBD1 is a possible D gene (6 bases). Germline CDR1 SNHLY, CDR2 FYNNEI. The CDR3 sequence is 15 residues long. The V end was cut by 8 bases, the J end by 8 bases, with 24 bases between.

V and J are TRBV5-5 and TRBJ2-1, with TRBD2 identical over 12 bases. Per the germline V gene, CDR1 is SGHKS and CDR2 is YYEKEE (reference sequence). This CDR3 has 15 amino acids. The ends lost 1 base at V and 5 bases at J; junction bases unmatched: 1. The CDR3 region has the DNA TGTGCCAGCAGCTTGCGACTAGCGGGAGACAATGAGCAGTTCTTC. Translating gives CASSLRLAGDNEQFF. The variable domain in full, with the rest retrieved from reference TRBV5-5 and TRBJ2-1, is DAGVTQSPTHLIKTRGQQVTLRCSPISGHKSVSWYQQVLGQGPQFIFQYYEKEERGRGNFPDRFSARQFPNYSSELNVNALLLGDSALYLCASSLRLAGDNEQFFGPGTRLTVL.

The V gene is TRBV5-1, the J gene TRBJ2-5; 10 bases align to TRBD1. V lost 3 bases, J lost 4 bases, and 6 bases stayed unmatched. Germline CDR1 and CDR2: SGHRS and YFSETQ. This CDR3 has 15 residues. CDR3 amino acids: CASSSGTGALETQYF. DNA for the CDR3: TGCGCCAGCAGCTCCGGGACAGGGGCGTTAGAGACCCAGTACTTC. The full variable domain, completed using reference TRBV5-1 and TRBJ2-5, is KAGVTQTPRYLIKTRGQQVTLSCSPISGHRSVSWYQQTPGQGLQFLFEYFSETQRNKGNFPGRFSGRQFSNSRSEMNVSTLELGDSALYLCASSSGTGALETQYFGPGTRLLVL.